One TCR beta chain is described in this entry. Using immunoSEQ multiplex PCR, the repertoire was profiled, and TCRdb retains in-frame clones only, with some absent. The table shows 65,000 to 75,000 clones, with more than 75% occurring only once. The source of the sample is a study of OX40 agonist ivuxolimab in advanced cancers. Study context: Cohort: around 79% men, mean age roughly 60, aged about 20 to 90.

The length of the CDR3 is 15 residues. With V trimmed by 5 bases and J by 4 bases, 9 bases remained unmatched. CDR1 is SGHRS, CDR2 YFSETQ, per germline. The sample was CD4+ or CD8+ T cells sorted from blood, taken in a trial of the OX40 agonist ivuxolimab. This TCR came from an adult with an advanced solid tumor such as melanoma, head and neck, liver or kidney cancer. The J gene is TRBJ2-5, the V gene TRBV5-1; 9 nucleotides line up with TRBD1. The CDR3 sequence: CASRPGTGNLETQYF. DNA of the CDR3: TGCGCCAGCAGGCCCGGGACAGGGAATTTAGAGACCCAGTACTTC.